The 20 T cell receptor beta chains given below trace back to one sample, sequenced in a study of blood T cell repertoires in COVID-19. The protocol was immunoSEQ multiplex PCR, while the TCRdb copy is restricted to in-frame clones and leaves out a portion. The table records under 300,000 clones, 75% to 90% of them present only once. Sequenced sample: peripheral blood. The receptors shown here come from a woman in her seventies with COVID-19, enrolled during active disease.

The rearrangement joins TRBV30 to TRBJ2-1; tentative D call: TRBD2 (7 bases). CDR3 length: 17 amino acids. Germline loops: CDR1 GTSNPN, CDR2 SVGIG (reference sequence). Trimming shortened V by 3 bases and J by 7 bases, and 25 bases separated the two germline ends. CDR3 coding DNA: TGTGCCTGGAGAGGGGGGGATAGGACACCCTCAGTGAATGAGCAGTTCTTC. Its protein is CAWRGGDRTPSVNEQFF.

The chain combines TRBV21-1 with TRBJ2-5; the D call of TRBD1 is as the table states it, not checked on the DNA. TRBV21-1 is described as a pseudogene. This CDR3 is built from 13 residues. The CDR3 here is CASSDRAQETQYF. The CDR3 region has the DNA TGTGCCAGCTCGGACAGGGCCCAAGAGACCCAGTACTTC.

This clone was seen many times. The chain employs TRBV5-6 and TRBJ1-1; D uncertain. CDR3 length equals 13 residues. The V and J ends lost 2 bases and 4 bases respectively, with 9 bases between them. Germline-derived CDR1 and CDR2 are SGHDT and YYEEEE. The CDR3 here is CASSLGVGTEAFF. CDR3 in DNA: TGTGCCAGCAGCTTAGGAGTTGGCACTGAAGCTTTCTTT.

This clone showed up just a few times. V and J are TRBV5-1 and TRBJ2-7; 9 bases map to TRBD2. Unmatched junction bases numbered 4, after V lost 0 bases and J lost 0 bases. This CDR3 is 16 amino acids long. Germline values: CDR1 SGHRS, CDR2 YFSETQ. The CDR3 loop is CASSLVDSGSSYEQYF. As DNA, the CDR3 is TGCGCCAGCAGCTTGGTGGATAGCGGGAGCTCCTACGAGCAGTACTTC.

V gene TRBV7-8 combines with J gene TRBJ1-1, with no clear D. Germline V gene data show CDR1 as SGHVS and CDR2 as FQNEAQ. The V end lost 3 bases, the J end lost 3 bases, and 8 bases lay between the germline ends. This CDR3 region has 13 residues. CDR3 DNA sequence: TGTGCCAGCAGCTTCGGTACAGACACTGAAGCTTTCTTT. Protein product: CASSFGTDTEAFF.

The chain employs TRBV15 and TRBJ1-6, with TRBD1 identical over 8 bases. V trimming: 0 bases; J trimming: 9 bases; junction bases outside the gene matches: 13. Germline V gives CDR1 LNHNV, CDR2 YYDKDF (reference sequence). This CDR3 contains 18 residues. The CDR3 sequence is CATSRDNGGQGAGSPLHF. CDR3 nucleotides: TGTGCCACCAGCAGAGATAATGGTGGGCAGGGGGCTGGTTCACCCCTCCACTTT. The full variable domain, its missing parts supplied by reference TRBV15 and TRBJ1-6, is DAMVIQNPRYQVTQFGKPVTLSCSQTLNHNVMYWYQQKSSQAPKLLFHYYDKDFNNEADTPDNFQSRRPNTSFCFLDIRSPGLGDTAMYLCATSRDNGGQGAGSPLHFGNGTRLTVT.

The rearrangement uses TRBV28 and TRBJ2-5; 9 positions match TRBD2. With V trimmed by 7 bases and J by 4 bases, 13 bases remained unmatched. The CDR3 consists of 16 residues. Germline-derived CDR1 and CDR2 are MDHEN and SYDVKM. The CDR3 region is CASTSEGRGGGETQYF. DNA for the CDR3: TGTGCCAGCACCTCAGAGGGGCGGGGGGGAGGAGAGACCCAGTACTTC.

This chain's CDR3 is CASRLEGVGSNQPQHF. CDR3 sequence (DNA): TGTGCAAGTCGCTTAGAGGGAGTGGGCAGCAATCAGCCCCAGCATTTT. The chain combines TRBV12-2 with TRBJ1-5. TRBV12-2 is a pseudogene segment. This CDR3 is 16 amino acids long.

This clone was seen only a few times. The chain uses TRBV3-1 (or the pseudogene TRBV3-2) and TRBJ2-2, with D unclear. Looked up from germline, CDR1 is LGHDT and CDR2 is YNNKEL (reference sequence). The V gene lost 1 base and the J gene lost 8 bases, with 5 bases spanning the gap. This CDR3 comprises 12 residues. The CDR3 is CASSQVRGELFF. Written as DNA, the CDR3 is TGTGCCAGCAGCCAAGTTAGAGGGGAGCTGTTTTTT.

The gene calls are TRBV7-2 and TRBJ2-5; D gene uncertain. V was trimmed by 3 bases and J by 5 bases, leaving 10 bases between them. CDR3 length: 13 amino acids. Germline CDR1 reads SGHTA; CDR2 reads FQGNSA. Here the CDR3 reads CASSLGSMETQYF. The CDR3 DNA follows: TGTGCCAGCAGCTTGGGCTCCATGGAGACCCAGTACTTC.

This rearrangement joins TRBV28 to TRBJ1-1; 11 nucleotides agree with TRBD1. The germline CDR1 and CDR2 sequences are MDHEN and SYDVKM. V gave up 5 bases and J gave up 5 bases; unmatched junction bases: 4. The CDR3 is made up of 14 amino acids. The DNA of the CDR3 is TGTGCCAGCAGTACCGGGACAGGGGGGACTGAAGCTTTCTTT. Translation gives CASSTGTGGTEAFF.

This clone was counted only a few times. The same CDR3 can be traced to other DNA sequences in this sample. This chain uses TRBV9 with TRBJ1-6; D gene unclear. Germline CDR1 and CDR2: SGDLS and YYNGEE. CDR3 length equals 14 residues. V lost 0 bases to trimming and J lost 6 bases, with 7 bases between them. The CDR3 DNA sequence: TGTGCCAGCAGCGTAGGCGGAGGTAATTCACCCCTCCACTTT. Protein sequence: CASSVGGGNSPLHF.

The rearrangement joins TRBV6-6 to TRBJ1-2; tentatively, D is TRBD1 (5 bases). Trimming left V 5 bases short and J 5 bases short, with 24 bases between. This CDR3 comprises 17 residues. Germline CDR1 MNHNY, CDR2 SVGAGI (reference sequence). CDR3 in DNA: TGTGCCAGCAGTCCCCGGGCAGGGCCCACCCGGCCATATGGCTACACCTTC. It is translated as CASSPRAGPTRPYGYTF.

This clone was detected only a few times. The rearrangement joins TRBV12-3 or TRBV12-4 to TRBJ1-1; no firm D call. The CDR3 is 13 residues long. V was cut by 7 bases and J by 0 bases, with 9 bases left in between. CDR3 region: CASTRQLNTEAFF. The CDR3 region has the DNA TGTGCCAGCACCAGACAACTGAACACTGAAGCTTTCTTT.

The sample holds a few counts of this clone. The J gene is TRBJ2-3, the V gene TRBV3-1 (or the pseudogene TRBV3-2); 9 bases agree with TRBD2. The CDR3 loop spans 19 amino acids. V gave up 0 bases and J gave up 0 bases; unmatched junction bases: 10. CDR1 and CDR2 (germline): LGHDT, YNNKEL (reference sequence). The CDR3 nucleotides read TGTGCCAGCAGCCAAGATCCCACCGTAGCGGGGGCTAGCACAGATACGCAGTATTTT. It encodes CASSQDPTVAGASTDTQYF.

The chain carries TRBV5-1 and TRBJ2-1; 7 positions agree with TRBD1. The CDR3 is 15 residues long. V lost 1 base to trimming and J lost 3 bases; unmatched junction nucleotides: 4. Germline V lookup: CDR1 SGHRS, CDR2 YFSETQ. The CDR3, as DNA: TGCGCCAGCAGCTTGCCGGGACAGTTCTACAATGAGCAGTTCTTC. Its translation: CASSLPGQFYNEQFF.

DNA of the CDR3: TGTGCCAGCAGCTTAGGGCAGGGTTGGGAAAAACTGTTTTTT. Its protein product is CASSLGQGWEKLFF. The chain links TRBV7-2 to TRBJ1-4, with D possibly TRBD1 on 5 matching bases. The CDR3 contains 14 residues. With 1 base removed from V and 8 bases from J, the gap between germline ends came to 11 bases. Looked up from germline, CDR1 is SGHTA and CDR2 is FQGNSA.

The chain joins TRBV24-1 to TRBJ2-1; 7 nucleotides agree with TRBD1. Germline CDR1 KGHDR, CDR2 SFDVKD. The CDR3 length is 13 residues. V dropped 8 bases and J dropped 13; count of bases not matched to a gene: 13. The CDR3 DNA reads TGTGCCACCAACCGAAGAGACAGGGCGGAACAGTTCTTC. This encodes CATNRRDRAEQFF.

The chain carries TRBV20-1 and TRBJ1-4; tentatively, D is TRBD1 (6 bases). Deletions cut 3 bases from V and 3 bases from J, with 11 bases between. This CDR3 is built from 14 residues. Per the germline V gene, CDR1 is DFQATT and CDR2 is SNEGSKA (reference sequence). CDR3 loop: CSASEGGANEKLFF. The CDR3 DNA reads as TGCAGTGCTAGTGAGGGGGGGGCTAATGAAAAACTGTTTTTT.

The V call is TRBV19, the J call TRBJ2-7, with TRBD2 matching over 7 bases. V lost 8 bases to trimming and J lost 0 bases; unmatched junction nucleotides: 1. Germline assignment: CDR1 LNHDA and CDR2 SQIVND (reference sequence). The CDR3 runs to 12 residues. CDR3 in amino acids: CASAGVSYEQYF. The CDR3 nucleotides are TGTGCCAGTGCGGGGGTCTCCTACGAGCAGTACTTC.